A single sample is the source of the 7 T cell receptor beta chains below, sequenced in a study of cytomegalovirus exposure and HLA in healthy donors. PCR was performed using 60 Vbeta and 13 Jbeta primers. Profiling relied on immunoSEQ multiplex PCR, and the TCRdb table lists in-frame clones only, not all of them. The table lists 200,000 to 250,000 clones, 76% of them singletons. Sequencing was carried out using PBMCs. The receptor set was obtained from a man aged 18 to 29 in good health and CMV-seronegative.

V gene TRBV9 combines with J gene TRBJ2-6; the match to TRBD1 covers 11 bases. V trimming: 4 bases; J trimming: 0 bases; junction bases outside the gene matches: 12. The CDR3 covers 20 residues. Germline-derived CDR1 and CDR2 are SGDLS and YYNGEE. Here the CDR3 reads CASSSTGTGGSYSGANVLTF. The CDR3 DNA reads TGTGCCAGCAGCTCGACTGGGACAGGGGGATCTTACTCTGGGGCCAACGTCCTGACTTTC.

V and J are TRBV7-9 and TRBJ1-1; TRBD1 matches 7 bases. V lost 0 bases to trimming and J lost 5 bases; unmatched junction nucleotides: 6. This CDR3 comprises 15 residues. Looked up from germline, CDR1 is SEHNR and CDR2 is FQNEAQ (reference sequence). The CDR3 coding sequence is TGTGCCAGCAGCTTAGCGGAACAGGGGAGGACTGAAGCTTTCTTT. Translated, it gives CASSLAEQGRTEAFF. Together with reference TRBV7-9 and TRBJ1-1, the CDR3 gives the full variable domain: DTGVSQNPRHKITKRGQNVTFRCDPISEHNRLYWYRQTLGQGPEFLTYFQNEAQLEKSRLLSDRFSAERPKGSFSTLEIQRTEQGDSAMYLCASSLAEQGRTEAFFGQGTRLTVV.

The V call is TRBV7-9, the J call TRBJ2-7; tentative D call: TRBD1 (5 bases). The germline CDR1 and CDR2 sequences are SEHNR and FQNEAQ (reference sequence). This CDR3 has 12 amino acids. The V end was cut by 3 bases, the J end by 7 bases, with 10 bases between. CDR3 residues: CASSFTGTEQYF. The CDR3 DNA reads as TGTGCCAGCAGCTTTACAGGAACAGAGCAGTACTTC.

This sequence joins TRBV4-1 and TRBJ2-3; 12 bases are shared with TRBD2. V was clipped by 0 bases and J by 5 bases; unmatched bases: 0. The CDR3 extends over 15 amino acids. From germline, CDR1 is MGHRA and CDR2 YSYEKL. CDR3 DNA sequence: TGCGCCAGCAGCCAAGAACTAGCGGGAGGAGATACGCAGTATTTT. Its translation: CASSQELAGGDTQYF.

V is TRBV6-5 and J is TRBJ2-7; possible D gene TRBD2, 6 bases. CDR1 and CDR2 (germline): MNHEY, SVGAGI. The CDR3 spans 13 residues. Trimming pared 6 bases from V and 5 bases from J, leaving 14 bases between. The CDR3 DNA reads as TGTGCCAGCAGGGAAGGACTAATCAACGAGCAGTACTTC. It encodes CASREGLINEQYF.

CDR3 in amino acids: CSVPGDRGLTDTQYF. The CDR3 DNA is TGCAGCGTACCAGGGGACAGGGGCCTCACAGATACGCAGTATTTT. This chain links TRBV29-1 with TRBJ2-3; the match to TRBD1 covers 10 bases. This CDR3 is 15 amino acids long. The V gene end was trimmed by 6 bases and the J gene end by 2 bases; junction bases not matched to a gene: 8. Germline V CDR1 and CDR2: SQVTM, ANQGSEA.

This clone appeared a single time. The V gene is TRBV21-1, the J gene TRBJ2-7; the D call in the table, TRBD1, was not verified against the DNA. TRBV21-1 is designated a pseudogene. The CDR3 loop spans 13 amino acids. The chain's CDR3 is CASTMDRTYEQYF. CDR3 in DNA: TGTGCCAGCACGATGGACAGGACCTACGAGCAGTACTTC.